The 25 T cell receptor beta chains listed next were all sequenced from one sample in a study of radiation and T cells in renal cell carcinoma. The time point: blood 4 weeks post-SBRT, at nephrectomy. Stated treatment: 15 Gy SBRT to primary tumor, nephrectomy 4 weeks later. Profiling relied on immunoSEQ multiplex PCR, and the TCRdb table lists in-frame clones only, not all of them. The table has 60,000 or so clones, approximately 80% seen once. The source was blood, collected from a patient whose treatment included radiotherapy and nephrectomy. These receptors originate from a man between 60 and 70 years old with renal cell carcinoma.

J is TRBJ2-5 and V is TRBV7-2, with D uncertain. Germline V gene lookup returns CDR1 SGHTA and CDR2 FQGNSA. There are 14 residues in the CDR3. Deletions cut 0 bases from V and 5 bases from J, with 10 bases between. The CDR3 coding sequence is TGTGCCAGCAGCTTAGCCGGAAATGGGGAGACCCAGTACTTC. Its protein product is CASSLAGNGETQYF.

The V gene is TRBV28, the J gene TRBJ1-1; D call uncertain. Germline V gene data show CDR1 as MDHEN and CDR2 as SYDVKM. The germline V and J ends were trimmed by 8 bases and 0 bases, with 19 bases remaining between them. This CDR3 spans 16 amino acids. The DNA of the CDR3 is TGTGCCAGCCACACCTCCTTAACCTTCATGAACACTGAAGCTTTCTTT. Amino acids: CASHTSLTFMNTEAFF. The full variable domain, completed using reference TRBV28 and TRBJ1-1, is DVKVTQSSRYLVKRTGEKVFLECVQDMDHENMFWYRQDPGLGLRLIYFSYDVKMKEKGDIPEGYSVSREKKERFSLILESASTNQTSMYLCASHTSLTFMNTEAFFGQGTRLTVV.

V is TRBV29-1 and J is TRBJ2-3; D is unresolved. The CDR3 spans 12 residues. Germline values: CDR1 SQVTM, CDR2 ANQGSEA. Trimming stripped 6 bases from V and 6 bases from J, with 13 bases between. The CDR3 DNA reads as TGCAGCGTCGTACCAGAGTGGGATACGCAGTATTTT. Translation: CSVVPEWDTQYF.

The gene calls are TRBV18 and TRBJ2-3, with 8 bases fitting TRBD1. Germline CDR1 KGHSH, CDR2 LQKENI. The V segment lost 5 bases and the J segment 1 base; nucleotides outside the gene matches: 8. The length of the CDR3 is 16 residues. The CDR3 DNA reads TGTGCCAGCTCAGCTCTCAGGGGGCATGGCACAGATACGCAGTATTTT. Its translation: CASSALRGHGTDTQYF.

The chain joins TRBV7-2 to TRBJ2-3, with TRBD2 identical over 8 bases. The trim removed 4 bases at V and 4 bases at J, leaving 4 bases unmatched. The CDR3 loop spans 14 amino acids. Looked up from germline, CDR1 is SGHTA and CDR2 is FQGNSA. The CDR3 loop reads CASSSRGGADTQYF. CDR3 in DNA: TGTGCCAGCAGCTCTCGGGGGGGGGCAGATACGCAGTATTTT.

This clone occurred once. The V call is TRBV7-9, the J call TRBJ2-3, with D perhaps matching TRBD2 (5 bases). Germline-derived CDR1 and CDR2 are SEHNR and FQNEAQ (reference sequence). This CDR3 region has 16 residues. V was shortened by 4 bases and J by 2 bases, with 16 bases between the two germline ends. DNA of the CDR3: TGTGCCAGCAGCTCACTAGAAGCGCGAGACACAGATACGCAGTATTTT. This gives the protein CASSSLEARDTDTQYF.

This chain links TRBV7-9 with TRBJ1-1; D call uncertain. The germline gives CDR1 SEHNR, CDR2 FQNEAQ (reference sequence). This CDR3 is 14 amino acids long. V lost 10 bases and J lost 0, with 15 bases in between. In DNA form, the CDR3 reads TGTGCCACCGGAGGCAGTGGGGTGAACACTGAAGCTTTCTTT. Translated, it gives CATGGSGVNTEAFF.

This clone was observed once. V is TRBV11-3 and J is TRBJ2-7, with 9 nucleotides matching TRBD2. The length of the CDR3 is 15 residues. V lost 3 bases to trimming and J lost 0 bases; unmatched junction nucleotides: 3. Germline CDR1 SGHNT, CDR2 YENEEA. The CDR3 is CASSFSGGSSYEQYV. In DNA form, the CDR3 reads TGTGCCAGCAGCTTTAGCGGGGGCAGCTCCTACGAGCAGTACGTC.

CDR3 nucleotides: TGCGCCAGCAGCTTGTTCCCCAGAGGCAATCAGCCCCAGCATTTT. Its translation is CASSLFPRGNQPQHF. The rearrangement uses TRBV5-1 and TRBJ1-5; D is ambiguous. Germline loops: CDR1 SGHRS, CDR2 YFSETQ. The CDR3 is 15 residues long. V lost 1 base and J 2 bases, leaving 10 bases between the germline ends.

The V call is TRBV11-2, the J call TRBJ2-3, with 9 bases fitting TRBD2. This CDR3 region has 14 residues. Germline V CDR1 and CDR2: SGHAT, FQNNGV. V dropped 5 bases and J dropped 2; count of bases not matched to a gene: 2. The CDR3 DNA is TGTGCCAGCAGCCCGGGACTAGCCACAGATACGCAGTATTTT. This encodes CASSPGLATDTQYF. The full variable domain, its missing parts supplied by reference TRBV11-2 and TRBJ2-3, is EAGVAQSPRYKIIEKRQSVAFWCNPISGHATLYWYQQILGQGPKLLIQFQNNGVVDDSQLPKDRFSAERLKGVDSTLKIQPAKLEDSAVYLCASSPGLATDTQYFGPGTRLTVL.

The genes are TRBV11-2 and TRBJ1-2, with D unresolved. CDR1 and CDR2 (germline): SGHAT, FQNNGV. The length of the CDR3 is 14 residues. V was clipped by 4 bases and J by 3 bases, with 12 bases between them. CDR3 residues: CASSSAIPHYGYTF. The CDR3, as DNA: TGTGCCAGCAGCTCCGCAATTCCCCACTATGGCTACACCTTC.

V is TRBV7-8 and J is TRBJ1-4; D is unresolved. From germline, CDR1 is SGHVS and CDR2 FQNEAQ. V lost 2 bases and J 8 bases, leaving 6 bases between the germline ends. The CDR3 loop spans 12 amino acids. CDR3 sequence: CASSLTEEKLFF. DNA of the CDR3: TGTGCCAGCAGCTTAACTGAGGAAAAACTGTTTTTT.

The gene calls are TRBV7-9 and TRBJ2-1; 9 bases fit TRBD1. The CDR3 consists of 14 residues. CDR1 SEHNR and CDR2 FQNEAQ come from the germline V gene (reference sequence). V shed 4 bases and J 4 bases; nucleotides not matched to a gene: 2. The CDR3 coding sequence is TGTGCCAGCAGCTCGACAGGGGGGTACAATGAGCAGTTCTTC. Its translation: CASSSTGGYNEQFF.

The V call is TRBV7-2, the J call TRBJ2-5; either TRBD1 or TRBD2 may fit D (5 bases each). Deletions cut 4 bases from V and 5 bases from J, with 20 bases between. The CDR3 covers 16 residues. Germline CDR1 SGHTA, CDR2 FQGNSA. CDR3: CASSSPDGGWAETQYF. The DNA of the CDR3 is TGTGCCAGCAGCTCCCCTGATGGGGGTTGGGCGGAGACCCAGTACTTC. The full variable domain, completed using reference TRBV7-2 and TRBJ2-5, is GAGVSQSPSNKVTEKGKDVELRCDPISGHTALYWYRQSLGQGLEFLIYFQGNSAPDKSGLPSDRFSAERTGGSVSTLTIQRTQQEDSAVYLCASSSPDGGWAETQYFGPGTRLLVL.

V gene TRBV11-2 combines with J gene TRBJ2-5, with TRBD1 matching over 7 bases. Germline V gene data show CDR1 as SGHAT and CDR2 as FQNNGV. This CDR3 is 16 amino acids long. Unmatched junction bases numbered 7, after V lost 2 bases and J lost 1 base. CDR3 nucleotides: TGTGCCAGCAGCTTAAGACAGGGTGACCGCCAAGAGACCCAGTACTTC. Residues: CASSLRQGDRQETQYF.

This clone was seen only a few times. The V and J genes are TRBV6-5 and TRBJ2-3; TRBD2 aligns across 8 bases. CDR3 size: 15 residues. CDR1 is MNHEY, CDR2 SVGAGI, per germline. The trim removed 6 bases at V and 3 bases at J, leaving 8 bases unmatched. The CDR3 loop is CASSLRGGETDTQYF. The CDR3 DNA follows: TGTGCCAGCAGCTTACGGGGGGGCGAGACAGATACGCAGTATTTT.

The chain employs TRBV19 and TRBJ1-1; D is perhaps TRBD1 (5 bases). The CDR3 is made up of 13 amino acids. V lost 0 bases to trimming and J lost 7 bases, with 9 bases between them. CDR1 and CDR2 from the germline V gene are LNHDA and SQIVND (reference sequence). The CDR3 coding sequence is TGTGCCAGTAGTATAGATTCTGGGGGTGAAGCTTTCTTT. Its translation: CASSIDSGGEAFF.

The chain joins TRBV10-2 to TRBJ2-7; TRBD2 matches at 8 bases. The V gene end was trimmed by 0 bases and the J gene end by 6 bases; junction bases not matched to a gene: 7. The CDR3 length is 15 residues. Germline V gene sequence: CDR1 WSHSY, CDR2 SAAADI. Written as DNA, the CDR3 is TGCGCCAGCAGTGAGTCGGGCGGGGGGTCCGCCGAGCAGTACTTC. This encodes CASSESGGGSAEQYF.

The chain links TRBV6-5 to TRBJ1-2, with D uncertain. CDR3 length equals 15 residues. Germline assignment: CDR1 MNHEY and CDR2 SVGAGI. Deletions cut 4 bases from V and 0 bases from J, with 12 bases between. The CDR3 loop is CASSSPRTPNYGYTF. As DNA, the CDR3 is TGTGCCAGCAGTTCTCCCAGGACCCCTAACTATGGCTACACCTTC.

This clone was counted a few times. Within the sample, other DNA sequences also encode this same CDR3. CDR3 sequence reads: CSAQFGGQETQYF. The CDR3, as DNA: TGCAGCGCTCAATTCGGGGGCCAAGAGACCCAGTACTTC. The genes are TRBV29-1 and TRBJ2-5, with TRBD2 as a possible D gene (6 bases). V dropped 7 bases and J dropped 1 base, with 13 bases sitting between them. The CDR3 contains 13 residues. CDR1 and CDR2 (germline): SQVTM, ANQGSEA.

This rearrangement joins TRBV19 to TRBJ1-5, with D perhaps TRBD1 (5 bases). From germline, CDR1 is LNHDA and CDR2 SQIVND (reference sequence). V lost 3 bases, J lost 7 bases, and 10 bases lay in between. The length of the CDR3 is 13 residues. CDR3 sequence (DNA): TGTGCCAGTAGTATGGAGGGGAGACAGCCCCAGCATTTT. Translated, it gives CASSMEGRQPQHF.

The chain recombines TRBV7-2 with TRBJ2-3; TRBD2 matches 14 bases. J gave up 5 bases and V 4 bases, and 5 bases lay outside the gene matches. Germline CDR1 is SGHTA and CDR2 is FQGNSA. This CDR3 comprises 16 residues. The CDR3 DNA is TGTGCCAGCAGCTCCGGGACTAGCGGGGGTGTAGATACGCAGTATTTT. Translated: CASSSGTSGGVDTQYF.

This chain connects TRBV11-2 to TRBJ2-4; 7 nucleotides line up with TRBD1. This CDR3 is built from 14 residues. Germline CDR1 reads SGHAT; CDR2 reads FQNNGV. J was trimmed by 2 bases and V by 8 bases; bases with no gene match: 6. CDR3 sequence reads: CASGQGVPKNIQYF. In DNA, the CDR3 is TGTGCCAGCGGGCAGGGGGTACCCAAAAACATTCAGTACTTC.

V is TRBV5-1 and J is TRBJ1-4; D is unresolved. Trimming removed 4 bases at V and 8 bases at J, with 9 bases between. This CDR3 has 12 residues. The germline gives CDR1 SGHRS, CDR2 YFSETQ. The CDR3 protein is CASSIAGEKLFF. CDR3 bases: TGCGCCAGCAGCATAGCGGGGGAAAAACTGTTTTTT.

In DNA form, the CDR3 reads TGTGCCAGCAGGTCAAGGGCGGGCCACTCTGGAAACACCATATATTTT. It yields the protein CASRSRAGHSGNTIYF. This chain connects TRBV11-3 to TRBJ1-3; D gene unclear. Per the germline V gene, CDR1 is SGHNT and CDR2 is YENEEA. Trimming cost V 6 bases and J 0 bases, with 15 bases left between them. CDR3 size: 16 residues.